A single sample is the source of the 27 T cell receptor beta chains below, sequenced in a study of shared clonotypes between healthy human individuals. Repertoires were generated with immunoSEQ multiplex PCR, while TCRdb's copy carries only in-frame clones and drops some. Of a few million clones in the sample, about 92% were seen once. Material: naive CD4+ T cells sorted from blood. Subset reported: CD45RA+ positively selected. These receptors were obtained from a man younger than 35 in good health.

V and J are TRBV10-3 and TRBJ2-5; TRBD2 is a possible D gene (5 bases). Germline CDR1 reads ENHRY; CDR2 reads SYGVKD. V lost 7 bases and J lost 3, with 21 bases in between. The CDR3 totals 16 residues. CDR3 loop: CAIILPFNGLKETQYF. The CDR3, as DNA: TGTGCCATCATCCTCCCCTTCAATGGACTCAAAGAGACCCAGTACTTC.

This clone has just one count. This rearrangement joins TRBV11-2 to TRBJ1-2; 10 positions match TRBD1. CDR1 and CDR2 (germline): SGHAT, FQNNGV. The junction had 13 bases not matched to a gene; V was cut back by 0 bases and J by 6 bases. CDR3 length: 18 amino acids. CDR3 in amino acids: CASSLDGVRDRGPDGYTF. CDR3 bases: TGTGCCAGCAGCTTAGATGGTGTCAGAGACAGGGGGCCAGATGGCTACACCTTC.

The chain joins TRBV5-5 to TRBJ2-3; D gene ambiguous. The germline V and J ends were trimmed by 0 bases and 2 bases, with 7 bases remaining between them. CDR1 is SGHKS and CDR2 is YYEKEE in the germline V gene (reference sequence). The CDR3 runs 14 residues. The CDR3 DNA follows: TGTGCCAGCAGCTTGGACTACCTCACAGATACGCAGTATTTT. As protein: CASSLDYLTDTQYF.

The rearrangement uses TRBV19 and TRBJ1-3, with 8 bases lining up with TRBD1. V dropped 3 bases and J dropped 7; count of bases not matched to a gene: 8. CDR1 and CDR2 from the germline V gene are LNHDA and SQIVND (reference sequence). The CDR3 has 15 residues. The CDR3 DNA reads TGTGCCAGTAGTATGGTGACAGGGGCTTCTAACACCATATATTTT. Translating it yields CASSMVTGASNTIYF. Variable domain in full (rest from reference TRBV19 and TRBJ1-3): DGGITQSPKYLFRKEGQNVTLSCEQNLNHDAMYWYRQDPGQGLRLIYYSQIVNDFQKGDIAEGYSVSREKKESFPLTVTSAQKNPTAFYLCASSMVTGASNTIYFGEGSWLTVV.

This clone was seen a handful of times. This CDR3 is CASSRLSNEKLFF. The CDR3 DNA follows: TGTGCCAGTAGTAGACTGTCTAATGAAAAACTGTTTTTT. The chain carries TRBV19 and TRBJ1-4; D is uncertain. Germline V lookup: CDR1 LNHDA, CDR2 SQIVND (reference sequence). The CDR3 runs to 13 residues. V was clipped by 4 bases and J by 3 bases, with 6 bases between them.

The rearrangement uses TRBV6-5 and TRBJ2-2, with no clear D. The CDR3 covers 14 residues. The ends were cut back, 4 bases at V and 6 bases at J, with 12 bases in the middle. The germline V gene encodes CDR1 MNHEY and CDR2 SVGAGI. CDR3 DNA: TGTGCCAGCAGTTCCCACAGTCCCTCCGGGGAGCTGTTTTTT. This translates into CASSSHSPSGELFF.

The chain combines TRBV9 with TRBJ2-1, with TRBD1 matching over 9 bases. The CDR3 is 16 amino acids. V was clipped by 5 bases and J by 2 bases; unmatched bases: 8. Per germline, CDR1 SGDLS and CDR2 YYNGEE. This CDR3 is CASSPARTGAYNEQFF. CDR3 in DNA: TGTGCCAGCAGTCCCGCCCGGACAGGGGCCTACAATGAGCAGTTCTTC. The whole variable domain, filled in from reference TRBV9 and TRBJ2-1, reads DSGVTQTPKHLITATGQRVTLRCSPRSGDLSVYWYQQSLDQGLQFLIQYYNGEERAKGNILERFSAQQFPDLHSELNLSSLELGDSALYFCASSPARTGAYNEQFFGPGTRLTVL.

The rearrangement uses TRBV5-1 and TRBJ2-5; tentatively, D is TRBD1 (5 bases). The germline gives CDR1 SGHRS, CDR2 YFSETQ. V lost 4 bases to trimming and J lost 8 bases, with 12 bases between them. The CDR3 extends over 12 amino acids. As DNA, the CDR3 is TGCGCCAGCAGCAGGGGAATTGGAACCCAGTACTTC. Amino acids: CASSRGIGTQYF.

This rearrangement joins TRBV5-8 to TRBJ2-3, with D possibly TRBD2 on 5 matching bases. V lost 4 bases, J lost 1 base, and 10 bases lay in between. CDR1 and CDR2 (germline): SGHTS, YDEGEE. The CDR3 extends over 14 amino acids. The CDR3 is CASSIGLGTDTQYF. The CDR3 bases are TGTGCCAGCAGCATAGGACTTGGCACAGATACGCAGTATTTT. Variable domain in full (rest from reference TRBV5-8 and TRBJ2-3): EAGVTQSPTHLIKTRGQQATLRCSPISGHTSVYWYQQALGLGLQFLLWYDEGEERNRGNFPPRFSGRQFPNYSSELNVNALELEDSALYLCASSIGLGTDTQYFGPGTRLTVL.

The chain carries TRBV28 and TRBJ1-2, with a tentative D call TRBD1 (5 bases). The CDR3 runs 14 residues. Germline V gene data show CDR1 as MDHEN and CDR2 as SYDVKM. Trimming took off 2 bases at V and 6 bases at J, with 13 bases between the two ends. The CDR3, as DNA: TGTGCCAGCAGTTTACTTCAGGGCTCTAATGGCTACACCTTC. It yields the protein CASSLLQGSNGYTF.

This clone was observed once. This sequence joins TRBV10-1 and TRBJ2-7; TRBD1 agrees at 7 bases. The CDR3 runs 14 residues. J gave up 2 bases and V 3 bases, and 4 bases lay outside the gene matches. Germline CDR1 and CDR2: WNHNN and SYGVQD (reference sequence). The CDR3 DNA reads TGCGCCAGCAGTGATGGGACAGATCCCTACGAGCAGTACTTC. Protein: CASSDGTDPYEQYF.

The chain uses TRBV5-4 and TRBJ2-7; 7 bases fit TRBD2. The germline gives CDR1 SGHNT, CDR2 YYREEE (reference sequence). J was trimmed by 7 bases and V by 0 bases; bases with no gene match: 10. The length of the CDR3 is 15 residues. The CDR3 nucleotides read TGTGCCAGCAGCTTGGTGGATCGGGGGGAGATGGAGCAGTACTTC. Translating gives CASSLVDRGEMEQYF.

The chain combines TRBV6-5 with TRBJ1-5, with D unresolved. V lost 6 bases and J lost 2, with 14 bases in between. CDR3 length: 15 residues. Germline lookup yields CDR1 MNHEY and CDR2 SVGAGI. The CDR3 loop is CASSPGGGGNQPQHF. CDR3 in DNA: TGTGCCAGCAGCCCCGGAGGCGGGGGCAATCAGCCCCAGCATTTT.

To note about this clone: The germline gene is not matched at one end of the junction; a read error may be the cause. This specimen includes other DNA sequences encoding the same CDR3. The V gene is TRBV2, the J gene TRBJ1-6, with D possibly being TRBD1 (6 bases). Per germline, CDR1 SNHLY and CDR2 FYNNEI. This CDR3 contains 14 residues. This CDR3 reads CASRITGSNSPLHF. Written as DNA, the CDR3 is TGTGCCAGCAGGATAACAGGGTCTAATTCACCCCTCCACTTC.

V usage is TRBV4-1 and J usage is TRBJ1-3; D unresolved. Germline lookup yields CDR1 MGHRA and CDR2 YSYEKL. CDR3 length equals 16 residues. V was trimmed by 1 base and J by 1 base, leaving 11 bases between them. The CDR3 spells CASSQGVAVSGNTIYF. The DNA for the CDR3 is TGCGCCAGCAGCCAAGGAGTCGCAGTTTCTGGAAACACCATATATTTT.

This chain links TRBV7-8 with TRBJ2-5, with 7 bases fitting TRBD2. Germline CDR1 SGHVS, CDR2 FQNEAQ. After removal of 4 bases from V and 5 bases from J, the junction contained 10 bases not matched to a gene. This CDR3 region has 15 residues. The DNA for the CDR3 is TGTGCCAGCAGCTGGACGCCCCTAGCGGTCGAGACCCAGTACTTC. Encoded protein: CASSWTPLAVETQYF.

V and J are TRBV10-3 and TRBJ1-1, with no clear D. V was clipped by 0 bases and J by 6 bases, with 14 bases between them. In germline, CDR1 is ENHRY, CDR2 SYGVKD. This CDR3 contains 15 residues. CDR3 in amino acids: CAISESEGGLAEAFF. The DNA of the CDR3 is TGTGCCATCAGTGAGTCCGAGGGAGGATTGGCTGAAGCTTTCTTT.

This chain connects TRBV2 to TRBJ2-7; 9 nucleotides line up with TRBD1. After removal of 11 bases from V and 6 bases from J, the junction contained 14 bases not matched to a gene. This CDR3 is 14 amino acids long. Germline V gene data show CDR1 as SNHLY and CDR2 as FYNNEI. In DNA, the CDR3 is TGTGCCGTTAACCCCGGGACAGGGCCTCGCGAGCAGTACTTC. Protein: CAVNPGTGPREQYF.

The CDR3, as DNA: TGTGCCAGCAGTTTCTCCCGACTAGCGGGAACCGGGGAGCTGTTTTTT. This encodes CASSFSRLAGTGELFF. This chain links TRBV7-6 with TRBJ2-2; TRBD2 aligns across 11 bases. Germline lookup yields CDR1 SGHVS and CDR2 FNYEAQ. This CDR3 region has 16 residues. Trimming took 6 bases from V and 5 from J; bases not matched to a gene: 8. The entire variable domain, with the rest obtained from reference TRBV7-6 and TRBJ2-2, is as follows: GAGVSQSPRYKVTKRGQDVALRCDPISGHVSLYWYRQALGQGPEFLTYFNYEAQQDKSGLPNDRFSAERPEGSISTLTIQRTEQRDSAMYRCASSFSRLAGTGELFFGEGSRLTVL.

V gene TRBV28 combines with J gene TRBJ1-2; TRBD1 agrees at 7 bases. CDR1 and CDR2 from the germline V gene are MDHEN and SYDVKM. The CDR3 is 11 amino acids. V dropped 9 bases and J dropped 6; count of bases not matched to a gene: 4. The CDR3 DNA follows: TGTGCCAGACTGACAGGGAATGGCTACACCTTC. As protein: CARLTGNGYTF.

The chain recombines TRBV6-1 with TRBJ1-2; perhaps TRBD1 as D (6 bases). CDR1 MNHNS and CDR2 SASEGT come from the germline V gene. V gave up 4 bases and J gave up 7 bases, with 22 bases separating them. The CDR3 extends over 16 amino acids. The CDR3 nucleotides are TGTGCCAGCAGTGCGAATTCGGGGGCCCCGGGAGGTGGCTACACCTTC. It is translated as CASSANSGAPGGGYTF.

The chain has TRBV4-3 and TRBJ2-7, with 8 bases identical to TRBD2. The V and J ends lost 1 base and 7 bases, in that order; junction bases with no gene match: 6. The CDR3 contains 14 residues. CDR1 and CDR2 from the germline V gene are LGHNA and YSLEER. The CDR3 loop reads CASSQGAGDLEQYF. CDR3 in DNA: TGCGCCAGCAGCCAAGGAGCGGGAGACCTTGAGCAGTACTTC.

V is TRBV5-1 and J is TRBJ1-3, with D hard to call. From germline, CDR1 is SGHRS and CDR2 YFSETQ. The CDR3 sequence is 13 residues long. The V end lost 4 bases, the J end lost 0 bases, and 5 bases lay between the germline ends. This CDR3 reads CASSVSSGNTIYF. The CDR3 coding sequence is TGCGCCAGCAGCGTATCCTCTGGAAACACCATATATTTT.

In its sample, this clone was seen once. This rearrangement joins TRBV6-1 to TRBJ1-3; TRBD1 agrees at 9 bases. With V trimmed by 6 bases and J by 4 bases, 7 bases remained unmatched. This CDR3 has 15 residues. CDR1 is MNHNS, CDR2 SASEGT, per germline. The CDR3 here is CASREGQGVGNTIYF. The CDR3 region has the DNA TGTGCCAGCAGAGAGGGACAGGGAGTGGGAAACACCATATATTTT.

This clone was seen once. The chain has TRBV4-1 and TRBJ2-7; 8 nucleotides agree with TRBD2. This CDR3 is built from 16 residues. Germline trimming cut 0 bases from V and 0 bases from J; bases unmatched to any gene: 4. Looked up from germline, CDR1 is MGHRA and CDR2 is YSYEKL. The CDR3 sequence is CASSQDRSGSSYEQYF. CDR3 in DNA: TGCGCCAGCAGCCAAGATCGGAGCGGGAGCTCCTACGAGCAGTACTTC.

The chain links TRBV5-5 to TRBJ1-2; perhaps TRBD1 as D (6 bases). The CDR3 loop spans 16 amino acids. Germline CDR1 SGHKS, CDR2 YYEKEE (reference sequence). The V and J ends lost 0 bases and 4 bases respectively, with 16 bases between them. CDR3 in DNA: TGTGCCAGCAGCTTGGACACAAAGGGGGGAGTCTATGGCTACACCTTC. This translates into CASSLDTKGGVYGYTF.

The V gene is TRBV18, the J gene TRBJ1-1; 7 bases agree with TRBD1. Germline CDR1 KGHSH, CDR2 LQKENI. The CDR3 spans 15 residues. V lost 2 bases to trimming and J lost 1 base; unmatched junction nucleotides: 4. CDR3 amino acids: CASSPDRVSNTEAFF. The CDR3 nucleotides read TGTGCCAGCTCACCAGACAGGGTGTCGAACACTGAAGCTTTCTTT.